This T cell receptor beta chain is drawn from a study of blood T cell repertoires in COVID-19. The V gene's germline CDR1 is LGHDT and CDR2 YNNKEL (reference sequence). The V and J ends lost 0 bases and 6 bases respectively, with 17 bases between them. This CDR3 has 17 amino acids. The table came from immunoSEQ multiplex PCR; TCRdb's copy has only in-frame clones and leaves some out. The profile shows some 86,000 clones, around 93% of them singletons. This clonotype originated in a human donor with active COVID-19. The donor label of this sample is uncertain. The genes are TRBV3-1 (or the pseudogene TRBV3-2) and TRBJ2-2, with D maybe TRBD2 (6 bases). Specimen: peripheral blood. This CDR3 reads CASSQDGLALWSGELFF. The DNA of the CDR3 is TGTGCCAGCAGCCAAGATGGGCTAGCGCTATGGTCCGGGGAGCTGTTTTTT.